These 24 T cell receptor beta chains were all obtained from the same sample, sequenced in a study of PD-1 blockade in mismatch repair-deficient tumors. Using immunoSEQ multiplex PCR, the repertoire was profiled, and TCRdb retains in-frame clones only, with some absent. Altogether about 51,000 clones are present, around 73% being singletons, with the ten largest covering around 3.4%. The sequencing here drew on peripheral blood, taken 4 weeks after starting pembrolizumab. The receptors stem from an adult with mismatch repair-deficient cancer.

CDR3 nucleotide sequence: TGTGCCAGCAGTTACTCGAGGGACTTCTACGAGCAGTACTTC. This encodes CASSYSRDFYEQYF. This chain uses TRBV6-6 with TRBJ2-7, with D tentatively TRBD2 (6 bases). Trimming removed 0 bases at V and 3 bases at J, with 9 bases between. This CDR3 is 14 amino acids long. Germline-derived CDR1 and CDR2 are MNHNY and SVGAGI (reference sequence).

The chain links TRBV29-1 to TRBJ2-2; D ambiguous. V was shortened by 1 base and J by 6 bases, with 6 bases between the two germline ends. CDR3 length: 12 residues. CDR1 is SQVTM and CDR2 is ANQGSEA in the germline V gene. The CDR3, as DNA: TGCAGCGTTGAAGGGGATCCCGGGGAGCTGTTTTTT. Translated, it gives CSVEGDPGELFF.

CDR3 amino acids: CASSGQSYEQYF. As DNA, the CDR3 is TGTGCCAGCAGTGGACAGTCCTACGAGCAGTACTTC. V is TRBV6-6 and J is TRBJ2-7, with D possibly matching TRBD1 (6 bases). Per the germline V gene, CDR1 is MNHNY and CDR2 is SVGAGI (reference sequence). With 5 bases removed from V and 1 base from J, the gap between germline ends came to 6 bases. The CDR3 consists of 12 residues.

The chain joins TRBV6-1 to TRBJ2-7, with 7 bases that match TRBD1. The germline gives CDR1 MNHNS, CDR2 SASEGT. The V gene end was trimmed by 0 bases and the J gene end by 0 bases; junction bases not matched to a gene: 11. There are 18 residues in the CDR3. The CDR3 loop is CASSEAATGLFYSYEQYF. In DNA form, the CDR3 reads TGTGCCAGCAGTGAAGCCGCGACAGGGCTTTTTTACTCCTACGAGCAGTACTTC.

The V gene is TRBV5-1, the J gene TRBJ1-1; D possibly corresponds to TRBD1 (6 bases). This CDR3 comprises 14 residues. The ends were cut back, 3 bases at V and 1 base at J, with 10 bases in the middle. CDR1 and CDR2 from the germline V gene are SGHRS and YFSETQ. CDR3 amino acids: CASSSEGGNTEAFF. In nucleotides, the CDR3 is TGCGCCAGCAGCTCCGAGGGGGGGAACACTGAAGCTTTCTTT.

The J gene is TRBJ2-2, the V gene TRBV4-3, with D perhaps being TRBD1 or TRBD2 (5 bases each). V was pared by 1 base and J by 4 bases, with 13 bases between. This CDR3 has 16 amino acids. Germline CDR1 LGHNA, CDR2 YSLEER. CDR3 coding DNA: TGCGCCAGCAGCCAAGGCCCGGGGACGGTCACCGGGGAGCTGTTTTTT. Translated: CASSQGPGTVTGELFF.

This clone appeared a few times. This chain connects TRBV9 to TRBJ1-5; weak D call: TRBD1 (6 bases). Germline lookup yields CDR1 SGDLS and CDR2 YYNGEE. V was pared by 4 bases and J by 3 bases, with 14 bases between. The CDR3 is 15 amino acids. CDR3 bases: TGTGCCAGCAGCCCTCAAGGACAGCTCAATCAGCCCCAGCATTTT. Residues: CASSPQGQLNQPQHF.

The rearrangement uses TRBV7-6 and TRBJ2-1; 9 bases align to TRBD2. This CDR3 is built from 17 residues. The germline V gene has CDR1 SGHVS and CDR2 FNYEAQ. After removal of 1 base from V and 5 bases from J, the junction contained 9 bases not matched to a gene. The CDR3 sequence: CASSLGLAGEIHNEQFF. DNA for the CDR3: TGTGCCAGCAGCTTAGGATTAGCGGGAGAGATTCACAATGAGCAGTTCTTC.

J is TRBJ2-1 and V is TRBV5-1, with D perhaps given as TRBD1 or TRBD2 (6 bases each). Trimming cost V 1 base and J 0 bases, with 11 bases left between them. The germline CDR1 and CDR2 sequences are SGHRS and YFSETQ. The CDR3 length is 16 residues. The CDR3 protein is CASSLTRGGSYNEQFF. CDR3 nucleotide sequence: TGCGCCAGCAGCTTGACCAGGGGAGGCTCCTACAATGAGCAGTTCTTC. Drawing the rest from reference TRBV5-1 and TRBJ2-1, the complete variable domain is KAGVTQTPRYLIKTRGQQVTLSCSPISGHRSVSWYQQTPGQGLQFLFEYFSETQRNKGNFPGRFSGRQFSNSRSEMNVSTLELGDSALYLCASSLTRGGSYNEQFFGPGTRLTVL.

The chain recombines TRBV5-5 with TRBJ2-7, with D perhaps given as TRBD1 or TRBD2 (6 bases each). The germline V and J ends were trimmed by 7 bases and 1 base, with 15 bases remaining between them. Germline V gene sequence: CDR1 SGHKS, CDR2 YYEKEE (reference sequence). The CDR3 length is 14 residues. In DNA form, the CDR3 reads TGTGCCAGCGCCGGGGGCGGCAGGTCCTACGAGCAGTACTTC. Translated: CASAGGGRSYEQYF.

The V gene is TRBV2, the J gene TRBJ2-1; D call uncertain. The germline V and J ends were trimmed by 8 bases and 6 bases, with 8 bases remaining between them. Germline values: CDR1 SNHLY, CDR2 FYNNEI. The CDR3 runs to 11 residues. In DNA, the CDR3 is TGTGCCAGCGGCATAGCCAATGAGCAGTTCTTC. Its protein is CASGIANEQFF.

J is TRBJ1-2 and V is TRBV29-1, with D perhaps TRBD1 (5 bases). Per germline, CDR1 SQVTM and CDR2 ANQGSEA. V was cut by 5 bases and J by 2 bases, with 15 bases left in between. The CDR3 sequence is 14 residues long. The CDR3 DNA reads as TGCAGCGTTCGTGAGGGGCAGAGAAACTATGGCTACACCTTC. This translates into CSVREGQRNYGYTF.

The chain is built from TRBV6-4 and TRBJ1-2; 11 nucleotides match TRBD1. Germline V gene lookup returns CDR1 MRHNA and CDR2 SNTAGT. J gave up 3 bases and V 6 bases, and 3 bases lay outside the gene matches. The CDR3 is 14 amino acids. The CDR3 protein is CASRPGQGDYGYTF. DNA for the CDR3: TGTGCCAGCAGACCGGGACAGGGGGACTATGGCTACACCTTC.

The chain has TRBV7-8 and TRBJ2-7, with D perhaps TRBD1 (6 bases). The CDR3 sequence is 14 residues long. Trimming removed 7 bases at V and 4 bases at J, with 17 bases between. From germline, CDR1 is SGHVS and CDR2 FQNEAQ. For the CDR3, the DNA is TGTGCCAGCACCACCCCGGGACACTATTACGAGCAGTACTTC. Its protein product is CASTTPGHYYEQYF.

The CDR3 loop reads CAIRRSGTGDSQRGNEQFF. CDR3 nucleotides: TGTGCCATCAGGAGGTCCGGGACAGGGGATTCCCAGCGGGGGAATGAGCAGTTCTTC. V is TRBV10-3 and J is TRBJ2-1; 10 bases map to TRBD1. CDR3 length equals 19 residues. Germline CDR1 reads ENHRY; CDR2 reads SYGVKD. V was clipped by 6 bases and J by 7 bases; unmatched bases: 21.

The genes are TRBV7-2 and TRBJ2-3; D is undetermined. CDR3 length: 14 amino acids. The germline CDR1 and CDR2 sequences are SGHTA and FQGNSA. Between the trimmed V and J ends, which lost 1 base and 0 bases, there was a span of 5 bases. CDR3 DNA: TGTGCCAGCAGCTTAGACGGTAGCACAGATACGCAGTATTTT. The encoded protein is CASSLDGSTDTQYF.

The chain recombines TRBV10-1 with TRBJ1-5, with D unclear. This CDR3 spans 13 amino acids. Trimming pared 3 bases from V and 5 bases from J, leaving 8 bases between. The germline V gene encodes CDR1 WNHNN and CDR2 SYGVQD (reference sequence). CDR3 sequence reads: CASSDTPDQPQHF. CDR3 DNA sequence: TGCGCCAGCAGTGACACACCAGATCAGCCCCAGCATTTT.

For this clone: Other DNA sequences in this specimen translate into the identical CDR3. V usage is TRBV30 and J usage is TRBJ1-1; no clear D gene. The CDR3 runs to 11 residues. V dropped 8 bases and J dropped 1 base, with 8 bases sitting between them. Germline-derived CDR1 and CDR2 are GTSNPN and SVGIG (reference sequence). In nucleotides, the CDR3 is TGTGCCAGCCAAAGGAACACTGAAGCTTTCTTT. This codes for CASQRNTEAFF.

This clone was found a few times. The V gene is TRBV10-2, the J gene TRBJ2-1, with TRBD2 matching over 14 bases. The germline V gene encodes CDR1 WSHSY and CDR2 SAAADI. The CDR3 runs 14 residues. Losses at the gene ends were 7 bases for V and 7 bases for J; bases not matched to a gene: 3. The CDR3 loop is CASMGLAGVNEQFF. CDR3 nucleotide sequence: TGCGCCAGCATGGGACTAGCGGGAGTTAATGAGCAGTTCTTC.

This clone was counted a few times. The V and J genes are TRBV27 and TRBJ1-1; 8 nucleotides line up with TRBD1. The V gene's germline CDR1 is MNHEY and CDR2 SMNVEV (reference sequence). The CDR3 sequence is 15 residues long. The ends lost 4 bases at V and 0 bases at J; junction bases unmatched: 4. The CDR3: CASSSKDRVNTEAFF. For the CDR3, the DNA is TGTGCCAGCAGTTCGAAGGACAGGGTGAACACTGAAGCTTTCTTT.

The rearrangement uses TRBV4-1 and TRBJ1-1, with unresolved D. The CDR3 is 14 residues long. Germline V gene sequence: CDR1 MGHRA, CDR2 YSYEKL. V lost 3 bases to trimming and J lost 2 bases, with 10 bases between them. The CDR3 DNA reads as TGCGCCAGCAGCCAGGCAGGAATTAACACTGAAGCTTTCTTT. Translated: CASSQAGINTEAFF.

The V call is TRBV11-3, the J call TRBJ1-1; D unresolved. This CDR3 contains 15 residues. Per germline, CDR1 SGHNT and CDR2 YENEEA. Trimming left V 4 bases short and J 0 bases short, with 12 bases between. This CDR3 reads CASSSINTLNTEAFF. CDR3 bases: TGTGCCAGCAGCTCCATAAATACACTGAACACTGAAGCTTTCTTT. Full variable domain (remainder filled in from reference TRBV11-3 and TRBJ1-1): EAGVVQSPRYKIIEKKQPVAFWCNPISGHNTLYWYLQNLGQGPELLIRYENEEAVDDSQLPKDRFSAERLKGVDSTLKIQPAELGDSAVYLCASSSINTLNTEAFFGQGTRLTVV.

In this sample, this clone turned up once. The chain recombines TRBV4-3 with TRBJ2-2; D call uncertain. This CDR3 has 16 amino acids. CDR1 is LGHNA and CDR2 is YSLEER in the germline V gene. Trimming shortened V by 3 bases and J by 0 bases, and 11 bases separated the two germline ends. The CDR3 sequence: CASSQTPQANTGELFF. The CDR3 bases are TGCGCCAGCAGCCAGACACCTCAAGCGAACACCGGGGAGCTGTTTTTT.

V gene TRBV5-6 combines with J gene TRBJ2-6; D remains ambiguous. The CDR3 runs to 16 residues. V was clipped by 4 bases and J by 0 bases, with 11 bases between them. Per the germline V gene, CDR1 is SGHDT and CDR2 is YYEEEE. CDR3 residues: CASSGSRISGANVLTF. The CDR3 DNA reads TGTGCCAGCAGCGGCAGTAGGATCTCTGGGGCCAACGTCCTGACTTTC.